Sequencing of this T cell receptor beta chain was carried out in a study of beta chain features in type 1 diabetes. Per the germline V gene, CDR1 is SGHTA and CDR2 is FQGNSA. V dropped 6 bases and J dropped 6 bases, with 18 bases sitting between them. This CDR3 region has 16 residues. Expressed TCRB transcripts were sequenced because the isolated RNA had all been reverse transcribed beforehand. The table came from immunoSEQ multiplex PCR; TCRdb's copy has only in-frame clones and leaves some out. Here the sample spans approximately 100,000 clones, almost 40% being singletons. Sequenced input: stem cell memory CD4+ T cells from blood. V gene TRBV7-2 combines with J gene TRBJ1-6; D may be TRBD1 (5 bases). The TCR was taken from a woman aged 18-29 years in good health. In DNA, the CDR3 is TGTGCCAGCAGTGTGTCAGGGCAGACCTTTAATTCACCCCTCCACTTT. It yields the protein CASSVSGQTFNSPLHF.